Listed below are T cell receptor beta chains from one sample, sequenced in a study of T cell changes during pregnancy in multiple sclerosis. Profiled with immunoSEQ multiplex PCR; TCRdb holds only in-frame clones, not every one. This sample has about 68,000 clones; about 90% occur once, and the top ten carry roughly 2.1%. The sample here was peripheral blood, taken in the first trimester of pregnancy. The receptors derive from a female donor with multiple sclerosis, enrolled in a pregnancy study. The CDR3 runs from the conserved cysteine through the conserved F or W. D genes are given only for firm matches. The size of a clone is reported for some rows only, either as once, few or many, or as a class for expanded clones.

d_call	j_call	clone_size	v_call	cdr3_aa	cdr3_nt
.	TRBJ2-7	.	TRBV5-1	CASSLGPVGGPYEQYF	TGCGCCAGCAGCTTGGGGCCCGTCGGGGGACCCTACGAGCAGTACTTC
TRBD1	TRBJ2-5	.	TRBV29-1	CSVLKTGEETQYF	TGCAGCGTCTTAAAGACAGGGGAAGAGACCCAGTACTTC
TRBD1	TRBJ2-3	once	TRBV28	CASSSHMTGSGDTQYF	TGTGCCAGCAGTTCCCACATGACAGGGTCCGGGGATACGCAGTATTTT
.	TRBJ1-2	.	TRBV5-4	CASSKDFWTANYGYTF	TGTGCCAGCAGCAAGGATTTTTGGACAGCTAACTATGGCTACACCTTC
.	TRBJ1-1	.	TRBV28	CASSPLPTGNTEAFF	TGTGCCAGCAGTCCACTCCCGACGGGGAACACTGAAGCTTTCTTT
TRBD1	TRBJ2-7	once	TRBV5-4	CASSFRGQGLDEQYF	TGTGCCAGCAGCTTTCGGGGACAGGGTCTCGACGAGCAGTACTTC
TRBD1	TRBJ2-7	.	TRBV6-5	CASSFLSGTGAYEQYF	TGTGCCAGCAGTTTTCTTTCCGGGACAGGGGCCTACGAGCAGTACTTC
TRBD2	TRBJ2-1	.	TRBV28	CASSFMASGSREQFF	TGTGCCAGCAGTTTTATGGCTAGCGGGAGCCGCGAGCAGTTCTTC
TRBD1	TRBJ2-1	.	TRBV2	CASSPGTAYNEQFF	TGTGCCAGCAGCCCCGGGACAGCTTACAATGAGCAGTTCTTC
.	TRBJ1-1	.	TRBV27	CASSLVQGNTEAFF	TGTGCCAGCAGTTTGGTACAGGGGAACACTGAAGCTTTCTTT